This note documents a single TCR beta chain sequence. The same CDR3 arises from other DNA sequences in this sample as well. This sample was taken from a study of shared clonotypes between healthy human individuals. The CDR3 spans 15 residues. V lost 0 bases to trimming and J lost 4 bases, with 12 bases between them. CDR1 SGHRS and CDR2 YFSETQ come from the germline V gene. Each replicate PCR on the sorted subsets used roughly 200 ng DNA (around 31,000 T cell genomes). Using immunoSEQ multiplex PCR, the repertoire was profiled, and TCRdb retains in-frame clones only, with some absent. The sample shows about 1.1 million clones, around 77% of them seen only once.

The sample consisted of memory CD4+ T cells from PBMCs. Subset here: CD45RA-negative fraction. This sequence joins TRBV5-1 and TRBJ2-3; the D gene could be TRBD1 or TRBD2 (7 bases each). This TCR derives from a man younger than 30 in good health. Some clones in this sample may be carry-over from other donors' samples. The CDR3 spells CASSLGAGGADTQYF. The CDR3 DNA sequence: TGCGCCAGCAGCTTGGGCGCAGGGGGGGCAGATACGCAGTATTTT.